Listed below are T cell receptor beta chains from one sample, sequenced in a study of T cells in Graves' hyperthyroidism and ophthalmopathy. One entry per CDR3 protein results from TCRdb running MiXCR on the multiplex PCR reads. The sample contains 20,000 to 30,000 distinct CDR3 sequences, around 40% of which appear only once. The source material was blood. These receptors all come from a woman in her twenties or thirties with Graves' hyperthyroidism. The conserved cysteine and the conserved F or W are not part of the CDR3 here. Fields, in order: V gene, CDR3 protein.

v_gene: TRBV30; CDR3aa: AWSVSRTSSYNEQF
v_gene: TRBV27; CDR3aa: ASTRGDLSSYNEQF
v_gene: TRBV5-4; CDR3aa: ASSMNRGVTEKLF
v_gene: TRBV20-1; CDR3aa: SAPGLAEDNEQF
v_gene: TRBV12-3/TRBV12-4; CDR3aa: ASSRTGGSGNTIY
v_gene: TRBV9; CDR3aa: ASSDNHRQDLNTGKLF
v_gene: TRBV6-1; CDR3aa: ATHMAGDTEAF
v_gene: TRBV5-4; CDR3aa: ASSLDWGHTDTQY
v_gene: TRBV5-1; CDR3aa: ASSVGTGGSDTQY
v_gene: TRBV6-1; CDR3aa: ASSELSPRHNSPLH
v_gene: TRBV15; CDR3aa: ATSSGDTQY
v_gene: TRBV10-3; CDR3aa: AISEGTGGYEQY
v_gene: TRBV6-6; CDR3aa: ASSYPGVYEQY
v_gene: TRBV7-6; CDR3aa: ASIGGTDTQY
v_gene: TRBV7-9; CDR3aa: ASSFSSGSSDTQY
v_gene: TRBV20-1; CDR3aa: SATLGDTQY
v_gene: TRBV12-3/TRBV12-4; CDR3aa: ASSSNREREQY
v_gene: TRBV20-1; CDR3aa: SAPTSADTQY
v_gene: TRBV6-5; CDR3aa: TSRRGNQSQH
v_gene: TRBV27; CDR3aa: ASSLFAGVSYNEQF
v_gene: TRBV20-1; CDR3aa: SARLGQGADTQY
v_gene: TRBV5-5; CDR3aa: ASSLEVAGGRETQY
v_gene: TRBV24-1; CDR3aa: ATGGGLAAGTDTQY
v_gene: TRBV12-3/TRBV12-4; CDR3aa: ASSQTGGEQY
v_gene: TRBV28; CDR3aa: ASSFTTWTPKSYEQY
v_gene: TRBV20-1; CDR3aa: SARVGYTEAF
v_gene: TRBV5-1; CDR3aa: ASSSETGREQY
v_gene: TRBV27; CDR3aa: ASSRDRGNLEETQY
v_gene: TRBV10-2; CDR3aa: ASKRGGSDTEAF
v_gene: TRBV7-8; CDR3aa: ASSLGGGSQNTIY
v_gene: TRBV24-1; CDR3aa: ATAGTGDEQY
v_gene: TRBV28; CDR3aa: ASRTWGYGYT
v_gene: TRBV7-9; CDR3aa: ASSLGKAPRATNEKLF
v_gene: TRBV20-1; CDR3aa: SASGSQETQY
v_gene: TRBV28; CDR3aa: ASVQTGQYPYEQY
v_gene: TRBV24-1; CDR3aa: ATSDLGESSYEQY
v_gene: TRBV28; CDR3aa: ASSYGQGNRPQH
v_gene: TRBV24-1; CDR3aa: ATRTGTDTEAF
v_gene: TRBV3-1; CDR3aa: ASSQDLGGVQY
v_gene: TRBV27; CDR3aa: ASSLLFGAYEQY
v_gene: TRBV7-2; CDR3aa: ASSLVTSGQETQY
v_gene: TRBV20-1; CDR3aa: SARGGQSLETQY
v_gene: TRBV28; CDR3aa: ASSLRSAGGAYEQY
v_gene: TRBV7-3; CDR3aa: ASSVRTGTDNEKLF
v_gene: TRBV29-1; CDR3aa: SDRREGSTDTQY
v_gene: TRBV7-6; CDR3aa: ASSLEDGAEQY
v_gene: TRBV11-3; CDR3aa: AGSEDAGLEAL
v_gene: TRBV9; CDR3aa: ASSVLGGADTQY
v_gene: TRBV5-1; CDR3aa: ACSLVSGDDSYT
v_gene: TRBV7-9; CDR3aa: ASSSSLEPQH
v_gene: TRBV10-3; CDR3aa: AIRGDNGEEQF
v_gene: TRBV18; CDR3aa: ASSPRHLNEQF
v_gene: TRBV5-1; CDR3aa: ASSPSDAIGYT
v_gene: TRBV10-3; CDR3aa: AVADREQETQY
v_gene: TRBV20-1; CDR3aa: SAPSPGGRGPRGYT
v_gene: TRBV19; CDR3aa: ASTRRWNQPQHFGDEQY
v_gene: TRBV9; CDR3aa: ASSVGSGHYEQY
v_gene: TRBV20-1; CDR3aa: SARTSGRDTQY
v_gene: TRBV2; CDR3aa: ASSQMGRAF
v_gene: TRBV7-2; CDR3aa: ASSLAEGGGSPLH